This TCR beta chain emerged from a study of blood T cell repertoires in COVID-19. About the study: Acute and convalescent COVID-19 samples came from the United States, Italy and Spain.

Per the original data handling: Nucleated cell number was recorded as an estimate derived from reference gene primer amplification. Generated by immunoSEQ multiplex PCR, the TCRdb table keeps only in-frame clones and is missing some. The V and J calls and the clone size are those of that table, but D and trimming were determined from the DNA. Altogether more than 250,000 clones are present, about nine tenths being singletons, with the ten largest covering 6.3%. Per the germline V gene, CDR1 is KGHSH and CDR2 is LQKENI. The trim removed 1 base at V and 5 bases at J, leaving 8 bases unmatched. This CDR3 has 18 residues. Seattle patient enrollment occurred during active infection, with longitudinal follow-up thereafter.

Sequenced material: peripheral blood. The clonotype comes from a woman aged 50 to 60 with COVID-19, enrolled during active disease. V gene TRBV18 combines with J gene TRBJ2-5; 15 bases map to TRBD2. The CDR3 is CASSPLGLAGGGYETQYF. CDR3 coding DNA: TGTGCCAGCTCACCACTTGGACTAGCGGGAGGGGGCTACGAGACCCAGTACTTC.